A single sample gave rise to the 30 T cell receptor beta chains below, sequenced in a study of blood T cell repertoires in COVID-19. Using immunoSEQ multiplex PCR, the repertoire was profiled, and TCRdb retains in-frame clones only, with some absent. The data contain just under 65,000 clones, about 84% of them seen just once; the ten biggest clones take up about 38%. Sequenced: peripheral blood. The receptor set was obtained from a human donor in a cohort sampled during active COVID-19.

The J gene is TRBJ2-1, the V gene TRBV2, with D unresolved. The CDR3 length is 12 residues. Germline V gene data show CDR1 as SNHLY and CDR2 as FYNNEI. Trimming shortened V by 7 bases and J by 0 bases, and 4 bases separated the two germline ends. CDR3 amino acids: CASKLSYNEQFF. CDR3 coding DNA: TGTGCCAGCAAGCTCTCCTACAATGAGCAGTTCTTC.

This clone was seen more than once but under ten times. The chain couples TRBV7-8 to TRBJ1-3; perhaps TRBD1 as D (5 bases). Per germline, CDR1 SGHVS and CDR2 FQNEAQ. The CDR3 runs 17 residues. V gave up 5 bases and J gave up 2 bases, with 19 bases separating them. This chain's CDR3 is CASSRPGQLSPGNTIYF. The CDR3, as DNA: TGTGCCAGCAGCCGCCCAGGGCAGCTCAGCCCTGGAAACACCATATATTTT.

The chain combines TRBV7-8 with TRBJ2-3, with 11 bases matching TRBD2. The junction had 5 bases not matched to a gene; V was cut back by 0 bases and J by 9 bases. Germline CDR1 reads SGHVS; CDR2 reads FQNEAQ. CDR3 size: 15 residues. CDR3 sequence: CASSLASGGATTQYF. CDR3 nucleotides: TGTGCCAGCAGCTTAGCTAGCGGGGGGGCCACGACGCAGTATTTT.

The chain has TRBV6-6 and TRBJ1-5; D may be TRBD1 (6 bases). V lost 2 bases to trimming and J lost 1 base, with 12 bases between them. CDR1 is MNHNY and CDR2 is SVGAGI in the germline V gene (reference sequence). The CDR3 spans 16 residues. This chain's CDR3 is CASSYELGGSNQPQHF. The DNA of the CDR3 is TGTGCCAGCAGTTACGAGCTAGGGGGAAGCAATCAGCCCCAGCATTTT.

The CDR3 reads CASSMNSPQGYGYTF. Written as DNA, the CDR3 is TGTGCCAGTAGTATGAATTCACCCCAGGGCTATGGCTACACCTTC. The chain is built from TRBV19 and TRBJ1-2; perhaps TRBD1 as D (5 bases). V dropped 3 bases and J dropped 4 bases, with 15 bases sitting between them. CDR3 size: 15 residues. CDR1 is LNHDA, CDR2 SQIVND, per germline (reference sequence).

The genes are TRBV12-3 or TRBV12-4 and TRBJ1-1, with 7 bases fitting TRBD1. CDR3 length equals 13 residues. V shed 6 bases, J shed 0 bases, and the junction held 1 base outside the gene matches. CDR3 protein: CASRGQVNTEAFF. The CDR3 nucleotides read TGTGCCAGCAGAGGACAGGTGAACACTGAAGCTTTCTTT.

This clone has more than one count but fewer than ten. The gene calls are TRBV7-2 and TRBJ1-1, with D tentatively TRBD1 (5 bases). The V end lost 7 bases, the J end lost 4 bases, and 10 bases lay between the germline ends. Per the germline V gene, CDR1 is SGHTA and CDR2 is FQGNSA. This CDR3 region has 12 residues. The chain's CDR3 is CASTRGVTEAFF. The CDR3 region has the DNA TGTGCCAGCACTCGGGGGGTCACTGAAGCTTTCTTT.

The sample holds one count of this clone. CDR3 in DNA: TGTGCCAGCAGAGATTGGGAGGAGGACAGGAAGGACTATGGCTACACCTTC. Protein sequence: CASRDWEEDRKDYGYTF. This rearrangement joins TRBV27 to TRBJ1-2, with 7 bases aligning to TRBD1. CDR1 is MNHEY and CDR2 is SMNVEV in the germline V gene (reference sequence). CDR3 length: 17 amino acids. The V segment lost 6 bases and the J segment 3 bases; nucleotides outside the gene matches: 16.

By its share, this clone is medium-sized (0.01 to 0.1%). V and J are TRBV19 and TRBJ1-2, with 10 bases aligning to TRBD1. This CDR3 comprises 14 residues. Per the germline V gene, CDR1 is LNHDA and CDR2 is SQIVND (reference sequence). V gave up 5 bases and J gave up 2 bases; unmatched junction bases: 2. CDR3 nucleotide sequence: TGTGCCAGTAGTCAGGGACAGGGGAACTATGGCTACACCTTC. The encoded protein is CASSQGQGNYGYTF.

The V gene is TRBV7-8, the J gene TRBJ1-1; D uncertain. Germline values: CDR1 SGHVS, CDR2 FQNEAQ. V was shortened by 1 base and J by 6 bases, with 6 bases between the two germline ends. This CDR3 is 12 amino acids long. The CDR3 sequence is CASSLVTAEAFF. CDR3 nucleotides: TGTGCCAGCAGCTTAGTAACGGCTGAAGCTTTCTTT. Combining the CDR3 with reference TRBV7-8 and TRBJ1-1 gives the whole variable domain GAGVSQSPRYKVAKRGQDVALRCDPISGHVSLFWYQQALGQGPEFLTYFQNEAQLDKSGLPSDRFFAERPEGSVSTLKIQRTQQEDSAVYLCASSLVTAEAFFGQGTRLTVV.

The chain combines TRBV11-2 with TRBJ1-1; D not resolved. The CDR3 runs to 15 residues. V was cut by 1 base and J by 0 bases, with 9 bases left in between. Germline assignment: CDR1 SGHAT and CDR2 FQNNGV. The CDR3 DNA reads as TGTGCCAGCAGCTTAGGTGTATCCCTGAACACTGAAGCTTTCTTT. Amino acid sequence: CASSLGVSLNTEAFF.

V usage is TRBV2 and J usage is TRBJ2-5; a possible D gene is TRBD2 (5 bases). The germline V gene has CDR1 SNHLY and CDR2 FYNNEI. Trimming pared 1 base from V and 5 bases from J, leaving 8 bases between. The CDR3 loop spans 13 amino acids. Written as DNA, the CDR3 is TGTGCCAGCAGTGAAGGGCCGGGGGAGACCCAGTACTTC. Protein product: CASSEGPGETQYF.

The chain has TRBV6-5 and TRBJ1-2; the match to TRBD1 covers 7 bases. The CDR3 totals 14 residues. Looked up from germline, CDR1 is MNHEY and CDR2 is SVGAGI. The junction had 7 bases not matched to a gene; V was cut back by 5 bases and J by 4 bases. The CDR3 sequence is CASSTSGTAYGYTF. As DNA, the CDR3 is TGTGCCAGCAGTACCTCCGGGACAGCCTATGGCTACACCTTC.

This rearrangement joins TRBV3-1 (or the pseudogene TRBV3-2) to TRBJ1-1; D is perhaps TRBD1 (5 bases). Deletions cut 2 bases from V and 1 base from J, with 11 bases between. The CDR3 sequence is 15 residues long. The germline gives CDR1 LGHDT, CDR2 YNNKEL (reference sequence). The DNA of the CDR3 is TGTGCCAGCAGCCAATTGGGAAGGGGGAACACTGAAGCTTTCTTT. This gives the protein CASSQLGRGNTEAFF.

The genes are TRBV6-2 or TRBV6-3 and TRBJ1-2; a possible D gene is TRBD1 (6 bases). Germline CDR1 MNHEY, CDR2 SVGEGT. Trimming shortened V by 6 bases and J by 6 bases, and 20 bases separated the two germline ends. CDR3 length: 15 amino acids. CDR3 nucleotide sequence: TGTGCCAGCAGCTTGTCAACAGGGTACTACGATGGCTACACCTTC. Its protein product is CASSLSTGYYDGYTF.

The chain couples TRBV9 to TRBJ2-3, with 7 nucleotides matching TRBD2. The CDR3 runs to 15 residues. V lost 4 bases to trimming and J lost 6 bases; unmatched junction nucleotides: 11. CDR1 and CDR2 (germline): SGDLS, YYNGEE. The CDR3 is CASSTPGGSVDTQYF. The CDR3 coding sequence is TGTGCCAGCAGCACCCCGGGGGGTTCCGTGGATACGCAGTATTTT.

The sample holds a few counts of this clone. The chain links TRBV5-1 to TRBJ2-5, with D perhaps matching TRBD1 (5 bases). V lost 7 bases and J 2 bases, leaving 18 bases between the germline ends. CDR3 length equals 15 residues. Looked up from germline, CDR1 is SGHRS and CDR2 is YFSETQ. This chain's CDR3 is CASQDLAGKQETQYF. The CDR3 nucleotides are TGCGCCAGCCAGGATTTGGCAGGGAAGCAAGAGACCCAGTACTTC.

V usage is TRBV9 and J usage is TRBJ2-1; D is unresolved. Deletions cut 4 bases from V and 5 bases from J, with 4 bases between. The CDR3 runs 11 residues. Per germline, CDR1 SGDLS and CDR2 YYNGEE. The DNA for the CDR3 is TGTGCCAGCAGCTTAAACAATGAGCAGTTCTTC. Its translation is CASSLNNEQFF.

This CDR3 reads CASRGQENTEAFF. For the CDR3, the DNA is TGTGCCAGCAGGGGACAAGAGAACACTGAAGCTTTCTTT. This rearrangement joins TRBV6-5 to TRBJ1-1, with D maybe TRBD1 (6 bases). The CDR3 runs to 13 residues. Germline V gives CDR1 MNHEY, CDR2 SVGAGI. V lost 6 bases, J lost 1 base, and 9 bases lay in between.

The CDR3 loop reads CASSAEQTSTNEKLFF. CDR3 sequence (DNA): TGTGCCAGCAGCGCAGAACAGACCTCAACTAATGAAAAACTGTTTTTT. The rearrangement joins TRBV5-5 to TRBJ1-4; D ambiguous. Germline lookup yields CDR1 SGHKS and CDR2 YYEKEE (reference sequence). The CDR3 is 16 amino acids. Trimming left V 4 bases short and J 0 bases short, with 13 bases between.

This clone was seen only once. The chain carries TRBV18 and TRBJ2-3, with TRBD2 identical over 10 bases. The V gene's germline CDR1 is KGHSH and CDR2 LQKENI. V lost 2 bases and J lost 5; bases outside the gene matches: 7. The CDR3 totals 16 residues. As DNA, the CDR3 is TGTGCCAGCTCACCATCACTAGCGGGGTCTTTAGATACGCAGTATTTT. It is translated as CASSPSLAGSLDTQYF.

The genes are TRBV5-5 and TRBJ1-2, with TRBD1 identical over 7 bases. The V gene end was trimmed by 5 bases and the J gene end by 10 bases; junction bases not matched to a gene: 11. Germline V gene data show CDR1 as SGHKS and CDR2 as YYEKEE (reference sequence). The CDR3 runs 13 residues. This CDR3 reads CASSLPGQKFYTF. The CDR3 DNA sequence: TGTGCCAGCAGTCTACCGGGACAGAAATTCTACACCTTC.

This clone was seen more than once but under ten times. The V and J genes are TRBV10-1 and TRBJ1-1; D ambiguous. Per germline, CDR1 WNHNN and CDR2 SYGVQD (reference sequence). V was clipped by 7 bases and J by 6 bases, with 12 bases between them. The CDR3 consists of 12 residues. In nucleotides, the CDR3 is TGCGCCAGCATCGGCGGATTAGCTGAAGCTTTCTTT. Translated: CASIGGLAEAFF.

The chain uses TRBV6-1 and TRBJ1-6; TRBD1 matches at 9 bases. The V segment lost 4 bases and the J segment 4 bases; nucleotides outside the gene matches: 8. CDR3 length: 17 amino acids. Germline V gene sequence: CDR1 MNHNS, CDR2 SASEGT. The CDR3: CASSGDREVTYNSPLHF. In DNA, the CDR3 is TGTGCCAGCAGTGGGGACAGGGAGGTCACATATAATTCACCCCTCCACTTT.

The V call is TRBV30, the J call TRBJ1-1, with TRBD1 as a possible D gene (5 bases). Between the trimmed V and J ends, which lost 4 bases and 0 bases, there was a span of 12 bases. In germline, CDR1 is GTSNPN, CDR2 SVGIG (reference sequence). CDR3 length equals 14 residues. This CDR3 reads CAWNPGIMNTEAFF. DNA of the CDR3: TGTGCCTGGAATCCAGGGATAATGAACACTGAAGCTTTCTTT.

This chain links TRBV30 with TRBJ1-1, with a weak D call TRBD1 (5 bases). Germline loops: CDR1 GTSNPN, CDR2 SVGIG (reference sequence). This CDR3 is 10 amino acids long. Between the trimmed V and J ends, which lost 8 bases and 6 bases, there was a span of 10 bases. CDR3 bases: TGTGCCGTAGCGGGACCTGAAGCTTTCTTT. This encodes CAVAGPEAFF.

This chain joins TRBV5-1 and TRBJ1-4; 8 positions agree with TRBD1. Germline CDR1 is SGHRS and CDR2 is YFSETQ. The CDR3 spans 17 residues. J gave up 4 bases and V 2 bases, and 10 bases lay outside the gene matches. The CDR3 DNA follows: TGCGCCAGCAGCTTTTCACCACAGACAGGGGTTAATGAAAAACTGTTTTTT. Its translation is CASSFSPQTGVNEKLFF.

The chain uses TRBV7-9 and TRBJ2-2, with 7 bases matching TRBD1. The J segment lost 1 base and the V segment lost 1 base, leaving 9 bases of the junction unmatched. Germline V gene data show CDR1 as SEHNR and CDR2 as FQNEAQ (reference sequence). CDR3 length equals 18 residues. The CDR3 bases are TGTGCCAGCAGCTTAGTGGAAAACGGACAGGTGAACACCGGGGAGCTGTTTTTT. Its translation: CASSLVENGQVNTGELFF.

This chain joins TRBV18 and TRBJ2-2; possibly TRBD1 for D (6 bases). The CDR3 runs 16 residues. Germline V gene data show CDR1 as KGHSH and CDR2 as LQKENI. V was shortened by 5 bases and J by 2 bases, with 15 bases between the two germline ends. The CDR3 region is CASSDPGVLNTGELFF. Written as DNA, the CDR3 is TGTGCCAGCTCAGACCCAGGGGTCCTAAACACCGGGGAGCTGTTTTTT.

This chain links TRBV7-3 with TRBJ2-2, with D maybe TRBD1 (6 bases). Trimming took off 4 bases at V and 7 bases at J, with 13 bases between the two ends. Germline CDR1 SGHTA, CDR2 FQGTGA. The CDR3 spans 14 residues. In DNA, the CDR3 is TGTGCCAGCAGCTCTAACAGGGTTGGCGGGGAGCTGTTTTTT. It translates to CASSSNRVGGELFF.